This T cell receptor (beta chain) originates from a study of T cells in Graves' hyperthyroidism and ophthalmopathy. Researchers took RNA transcripts and amplified the TCR beta CDR3 regions from them. Researchers ran a first-round RT-PCR on the TCR CDR3 using the HTBI primer set. MiXCR, run by TCRdb on the multiplex PCR reads, gives a single entry per CDR3 protein. Of around 380,000 distinct CDR3 sequences detected, roughly 13% appear once; the ten largest clones hold roughly 20%. Aged 18 to 65, the patients had hyperthyroidism that was newly diagnosed and had lasted under 2 months. Uncontrolled infection, other autoimmune disease, pregnancy or lactation disqualified patients from enrolment. Blood was drawn at first hyperthyroidism diagnosis, before any ophthalmopathy symptoms. This sample holds PBMCs from less than 11 ml fresh peripheral blood. Germline lookup yields CDR1 SGHTS and CDR2 YDEGEE. V was pared by 1 base and J by 0 bases, with 17 bases between. The CDR3 has 17 amino acids.

This chain uses TRBV5-8 with TRBJ2-7; TRBD1 might be the D (6 bases). This receptor was taken from a man aged 30 to 39 with Graves' hyperthyroidism that later progressed to Graves' ophthalmopathy. The sequenced sample consisted of blood. In DNA form, the CDR3 reads TGTGCCAGCAGCTTGCAATGGTTACAGGGTAGCTCCTACGAGCAGTACTTC. This encodes CASSLQWLQGSSYEQYF.